These T cell receptor beta chains were read from a single sample in a study of CD8 T cells in ankylosing spondylitis. MiXCR was run by TCRdb on the 5' RACE reads, yielding one entry per CDR3 protein. The repertoire holds more than 200,000 distinct CDR3 sequences, with 20% to 30% as singletons. Specimen: blood, either unsorted or a sorted T cell fraction (not recorded which). The receptors come from a male donor with ankylosing spondylitis or in good health (not recorded which). The CDR3 runs from the conserved cysteine through the conserved F or W.

j_call v_call cdr3_aa
TRBJ2-7 TRBV20-1 CSAIGSAGRSSYEQYF
TRBJ2-7 TRBV20-1 CSATKYEQYF
TRBJ1-2 TRBV28 CASSERQGYGYTF
TRBJ1-2 TRBV2 CASSVEPTIYGYTF
TRBJ2-2 TRBV6-1 CASSRSLTNTGELFF
TRBJ2-1 TRBV20-1 CSARGGPLWDEQFF
TRBJ2-7 TRBV5-1 CASAQEEGAYEQYF
TRBJ2-5 TRBV29-1 CSVASGGTSETQYF
TRBJ2-1 TRBV6-1 CASTRGPRNEQFF
TRBJ2-1 TRBV6-2/TRBV6-3 CASCADFYNEQFF
TRBJ2-3 TRBV30 CAWSSGRAGGDTQYF
TRBJ2-5 TRBV12-3/TRBV12-4 CASSFGTAFQETQYF
TRBJ2-1 TRBV5-1 CASSLGGRLTYYNEQFF
TRBJ1-5 TRBV20-1 CSARDNFPPRDRWSPQHF
TRBJ2-5 TRBV10-3 CAISESEPWETQYF
TRBJ2-3 TRBV25-1 CASRGTLQGRTDTQYF
TRBJ2-7 TRBV10-3 CAISAAGSSYEQYF
TRBJ1-1 TRBV7-3 CASSPSSGTGMAEAFF
TRBJ1-1 TRBV20-1 CSAASTEAFF
TRBJ2-3 TRBV29-1 CSVSGTSSTDTQYF
TRBJ2-1 TRBV11-1 CASSLVGSGGSSYNEQFF
TRBJ2-7 TRBV20-1 CSARAGTGEQYF
TRBJ2-3 TRBV3-1 CASSPQATAGPTDTQYF
TRBJ1-2 TRBV2 CASSEEWYGYTF
TRBJ2-7 TRBV29-1 CSALYPSSYEQYF
TRBJ2-5 TRBV20-1 CSASPPWDSQETQYF
TRBJ2-2 TRBV3-1 CASSQVWGRANTGELFF
TRBJ2-3 TRBV10-1 CASNRGEISQDTQYF